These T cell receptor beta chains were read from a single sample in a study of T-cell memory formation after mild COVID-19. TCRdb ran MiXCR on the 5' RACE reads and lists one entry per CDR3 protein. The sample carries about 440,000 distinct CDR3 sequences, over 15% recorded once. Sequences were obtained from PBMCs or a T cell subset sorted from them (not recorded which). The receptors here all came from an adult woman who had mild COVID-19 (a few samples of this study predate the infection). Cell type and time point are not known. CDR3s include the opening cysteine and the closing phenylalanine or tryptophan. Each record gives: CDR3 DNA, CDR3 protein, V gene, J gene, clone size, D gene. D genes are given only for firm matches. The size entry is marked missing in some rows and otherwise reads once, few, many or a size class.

DNA: TGCGCCAGCAGGGTAACTACCACCAGCACAGATACGCAGTATTTT
CDR3: CASRVTTTSTDTQYF
V: TRBV5-1
J: TRBJ2-3
size: few
D: -

DNA: TGTGCCAGCAGCCAAGATTGGCGCTCTGGGGCCAACGTCCTGACTTTC
CDR3: CASSQDWRSGANVLTF
V: TRBV3-1
J: TRBJ2-6
size: -
D: -

DNA: TGTGCCAGCAGCAAAAGTCCGAACAGGGGATTAGATACGCAGTATTTT
CDR3: CASSKSPNRGLDTQYF
V: TRBV7-3
J: TRBJ2-3
size: few
D: TRBD1

DNA: TGCGCCAGCAGCCCCCAAAAGGGCCCCCAAGAGACCCAGTACTTC
CDR3: CASSPQKGPQETQYF
V: TRBV5-1
J: TRBJ2-5
size: -
D: -

DNA: TGTGCCAGTAGTATAGACCCGCGTACCGCTAGCGGGGTTACAGATACGCAGTATTTT
CDR3: CASSIDPRTASGVTDTQYF
V: TRBV19
J: TRBJ2-3
size: few
D: TRBD2

DNA: TGCAGTGCTAGAGATCTGGGCGTTGAGCAGTTCTTC
CDR3: CSARDLGVEQFF
V: TRBV20-1
J: TRBJ2-1
size: -
D: -

DNA: TGTGCCACCCGATCTTGGGGGGAGACCCAGTACTTC
CDR3: CATRSWGETQYF
V: TRBV15
J: TRBJ2-5
size: -
D: -

DNA: TGTGCCAGCAGCCAAGACGGCGGGGGGAACACCGGGGAGCTGTTTTTT
CDR3: CASSQDGGGNTGELFF
V: TRBV14
J: TRBJ2-2
size: -
D: TRBD2

DNA: TGTGCCACCAGCAGAGCGGACCAAGAGACCCAGTACTTC
CDR3: CATSRADQETQYF
V: TRBV15
J: TRBJ2-5
size: few
D: -

DNA: TGTGCCAGCAGTTACTCGATTACCGGGGAGCTGTTTTTT
CDR3: CASSYSITGELFF
V: TRBV6-5
J: TRBJ2-2
size: few
D: -